These 8 T cell receptor beta chains came from one sample sequenced in a study of T-cell memory formation after mild COVID-19. TCRdb redid the calling of the 5' RACE reads with MiXCR, one entry per CDR3 protein. The table has roughly 620,000 distinct CDR3 sequences, roughly 18% seen once; the top ten hold around 12%. What was sequenced was PBMCs or a T cell subset sorted from them (not recorded which). The receptors originated from an adult woman who had mild COVID-19 (a few samples of this study predate the infection). Cell type and time point are not known.

The chain is built from TRBV24-1 and TRBJ2-1; D gene unclear. The CDR3 totals 14 residues. In germline, CDR1 is KGHDR, CDR2 SFDVKD. V lost 5 bases to trimming and J lost 5 bases, with 12 bases between them. CDR3 loop: CATSGRGAHNEQFF. The CDR3 DNA sequence: TGTGCCACCAGTGGTAGAGGAGCACACAATGAGCAGTTCTTC.

This clonotype was seen only a few times. The chain uses TRBV12-3 or TRBV12-4 and TRBJ2-5, with TRBD2 as a possible D gene (5 bases). V was trimmed by 5 bases and J by 5 bases, leaving 15 bases between them. The CDR3 covers 14 residues. The CDR3 sequence is CASSQRLRWETQYF. The CDR3 region has the DNA TGTGCCAGCAGTCAGCGGTTGAGGTGGGAGACCCAGTACTTC.

The rearrangement uses TRBV3-1 and TRBJ1-4; D possibly corresponds to TRBD1 (5 bases). The germline V and J ends were trimmed by 6 bases and 2 bases, with 19 bases remaining between them. The germline V gene has CDR1 LGHDT and CDR2 YNNKEL (reference sequence). The CDR3 spans 17 residues. CDR3 bases: TGTGCCAGCAGTCCGTTTCGACGGGGGAGGACTAATGAAAAACTGTTTTTT. It codes for CASSPFRRGRTNEKLFF.

The genes are TRBV6-5 and TRBJ1-1, with D perhaps TRBD1 (5 bases). V lost 0 bases and J 5 bases, leaving 7 bases between the germline ends. The CDR3 runs 13 residues. CDR1 and CDR2 (germline): MNHEY, SVGAGI. The DNA for the CDR3 is TGTGCCAGCAGTTACTCGTGGGGGACTGAAGCTTTCTTT. Amino acid sequence: CASSYSWGTEAFF.

This chain joins TRBV7-2 and TRBJ2-1, with unresolved D. Germline CDR1 is SGHTA and CDR2 is FQGNSA. The CDR3 extends over 15 amino acids. V lost 2 bases and J lost 4, with 12 bases in between. The CDR3 loop is CASSLSRSLYNEQFF. CDR3 nucleotide sequence: TGTGCCAGCAGCTTAAGCAGGTCACTTTACAATGAGCAGTTCTTC. The whole variable domain, remainder taken from reference TRBV7-2 and TRBJ2-1, is GAGVSQSPSNKVTEKGKDVELRCDPISGHTALYWYRQSLGQGLEFLIYFQGNSAPDKSGLPSDRFSAERTGGSVSTLTIQRTQQEDSAVYLCASSLSRSLYNEQFFGPGTRLTVL.

This clonotype was seen a handful of times. V and J are TRBV18 and TRBJ2-1; the match to TRBD1 covers 12 bases. The CDR3 is made up of 15 amino acids. V dropped 5 bases and J dropped 5; count of bases not matched to a gene: 4. CDR1 is KGHSH and CDR2 is LQKENI in the germline V gene. The CDR3: CASSAGTGGHNEQFF. CDR3 in DNA: TGTGCCAGCTCAGCAGGGACAGGGGGCCACAATGAGCAGTTCTTC.

V is TRBV5-6 and J is TRBJ1-5; D might be TRBD1 (5 bases). CDR3 length: 17 residues. The V end lost 4 bases, the J end lost 2 bases, and 19 bases lay between the germline ends. Germline V gives CDR1 SGHDT, CDR2 YYEEEE. The CDR3 here is CASSLGTSRSGNQPQHF. The CDR3 DNA reads as TGTGCCAGCAGCCTAGGGACCTCGAGGAGTGGCAATCAGCCCCAGCATTTT. The variable domain in full, completed from reference TRBV5-6 and TRBJ1-5, reads DAGVTQSPTHLIKTRGQQVTLRCSPKSGHDTVSWYQQALGQGPQFIFQYYEEEERQRGNFPDRFSGHQFPNYSSELNVNALLLGDSALYLCASSLGTSRSGNQPQHFGDGTRLSIL.

This clonotype was seen repeatedly, ten times or more. The chain combines TRBV2 with TRBJ2-7; 11 bases are shared with TRBD2. The CDR3 runs to 13 residues. J gave up 12 bases and V 3 bases, and 7 bases lay outside the gene matches. Germline lookup yields CDR1 SNHLY and CDR2 FYNNEI. The CDR3 DNA is TGTGCCAGCAGTGAGCGAGGACTAGCGGGTTTGTACTTC. Translation gives CASSERGLAGLYF.